What follows are 13 T cell receptor beta chains derived from one specimen sequenced in a study of control samples from healthy donors and cancer patients. Profiled with immunoSEQ multiplex PCR; TCRdb holds only in-frame clones, not every one. The sample includes 150,000 or so clones, about 90% of them seen just once. Sequenced: blood. Source of these receptors: a woman in her twenties or thirties in good health.

This clone was found once. In the same sample, other DNA sequences code for this CDR3. The CDR3 spells CASSKTGESYNEQFF. DNA of the CDR3: TGCGCCAGCAGTAAAACAGGGGAATCCTACAATGAGCAGTTCTTC. The chain employs TRBV5-1 and TRBJ2-1; 7 nucleotides agree with TRBD1. With V trimmed by 5 bases and J by 1 base, 6 bases remained unmatched. The CDR3 totals 15 residues. CDR1 is SGHRS, CDR2 YFSETQ, per germline. Full variable domain (remainder filled in from reference TRBV5-1 and TRBJ2-1): KAGVTQTPRYLIKTRGQQVTLSCSPISGHRSVSWYQQTPGQGLQFLFEYFSETQRNKGNFPGRFSGRQFSNSRSEMNVSTLELGDSALYLCASSKTGESYNEQFFGPGTRLTVL.

The chain has TRBV7-9 and TRBJ2-3; D gene ambiguous. CDR1 is SEHNR, CDR2 FQNEAQ, per germline (reference sequence). This CDR3 has 18 residues. V lost 10 bases and J lost 4, with 30 bases in between. The CDR3 nucleotides are TGTGCCACCCGTTTGCACCCTAGAAAATCGGTATCCCCAGATACGCAGTATTTT. Residues: CATRLHPRKSVSPDTQYF.

This sequence joins TRBV4-1 and TRBJ1-2; D is unresolved. The CDR3 is 16 amino acids. Trimming removed 3 bases at V and 4 bases at J, with 18 bases between. Germline lookup yields CDR1 MGHRA and CDR2 YSYEKL. The CDR3 protein is CASSQTPYTATYGYTF. Written as DNA, the CDR3 is TGCGCCAGCAGCCAGACCCCCTATACAGCTACCTATGGCTACACCTTC.

The chain links TRBV4-1 to TRBJ2-2; D remains unclear. Germline values: CDR1 MGHRA, CDR2 YSYEKL. This CDR3 has 14 residues. V was trimmed by 3 bases and J by 5 bases, leaving 10 bases between them. The CDR3 DNA reads TGCGCCAGCAGCCACCGCGACCGGACCGGGGAGCTGTTTTTT. It specifies CASSHRDRTGELFF.

The chain carries TRBV3-1 (or the pseudogene TRBV3-2) and TRBJ1-4; D is possibly TRBD1 (6 bases). Deletions cut 2 bases from V and 6 bases from J, with 13 bases between. CDR3 length equals 15 residues. Per germline, CDR1 LGHDT and CDR2 YNNKEL (reference sequence). In nucleotides, the CDR3 is TGTGCCAGCAGCCAACGGGGGGCTTGGGATGAAAAACTGTTTTTT. Amino acids: CASSQRGAWDEKLFF.

The chain links TRBV6-6 to TRBJ2-3, with no clear D. From germline, CDR1 is MNHNY and CDR2 SVGAGI (reference sequence). This CDR3 is 14 amino acids long. V lost 7 bases and J lost 0, with 11 bases in between. The CDR3 region is CASTEQPSTDTQYF. The CDR3, as DNA: TGTGCCAGCACCGAGCAACCGAGCACAGATACGCAGTATTTT.

V and J are TRBV2 and TRBJ2-7; a weak D match, TRBD1 (6 bases). Germline CDR1 is SNHLY and CDR2 is FYNNEI. The CDR3 is made up of 13 amino acids. V lost 5 bases to trimming and J lost 4 bases, with 12 bases between them. This CDR3 is CASSYYQGYEQYF. The CDR3 nucleotides read TGTGCCAGCAGTTACTACCAGGGGTACGAGCAGTACTTC. The full variable domain, its missing parts supplied by reference TRBV2 and TRBJ2-7, is EPEVTQTPSHQVTQMGQEVILRCVPISNHLYFYWYRQILGQKVEFLVSFYNNEISEKSEIFDDQFSVERPDGSNFTLKIRSTKLEDSAMYFCASSYYQGYEQYFGPGTRLTVT.

This sequence joins TRBV11-2 and TRBJ2-1, with TRBD2 matching 10 bases. CDR3 length: 14 amino acids. Germline CDR1 is SGHAT and CDR2 is FQNNGV. The V and J ends lost 1 base and 13 bases, in that order; junction bases with no gene match: 7. CDR3 sequence reads: CASSLALAGVSQFF. CDR3 in DNA: TGTGCCAGCAGCTTAGCCCTAGCGGGAGTTTCTCAGTTCTTC.

This chain uses TRBV5-4 with TRBJ1-3; 10 nucleotides align to TRBD1. Germline CDR1 and CDR2: SGHNT and YYREEE (reference sequence). V gave up 4 bases and J gave up 3 bases; unmatched junction bases: 4. CDR3 length: 15 amino acids. The CDR3 coding sequence is TGTGCCAGCAGCGCGGGGACAGGGGATGGAAACACCATATATTTT. Residues: CASSAGTGDGNTIYF. Full variable domain (missing parts from reference TRBV5-4 and TRBJ1-3): ETGVTQSPTHLIKTRGQQVTLRCSSQSGHNTVSWYQQALGQGPQFIFQYYREEENGRGNFPPRFSGLQFPNYSSELNVNALELDDSALYLCASSAGTGDGNTIYFGEGSWLTVV.

The V and J genes are TRBV29-1 and TRBJ1-2; D perhaps matches TRBD1 (5 bases). V was clipped by 1 base and J by 12 bases, with 21 bases between them. The CDR3 loop spans 14 amino acids. Germline CDR1 and CDR2: SQVTM and ANQGSEA. The DNA of the CDR3 is TGCAGCGTTGAAGGTGGGGCAGGGAGACTCTTCCACACCTTC. Encoded protein: CSVEGGAGRLFHTF.

The V and J genes are TRBV7-9 and TRBJ2-2; TRBD1 aligns across 8 bases. Germline trimming cut 1 base from V and 4 bases from J; bases unmatched to any gene: 2. CDR3 length equals 15 residues. CDR1 SEHNR and CDR2 FQNEAQ come from the germline V gene (reference sequence). CDR3: CASSLGQGSTGELFF. In DNA form, the CDR3 reads TGTGCCAGCAGCTTAGGACAGGGGAGCACCGGGGAGCTGTTTTTT. The whole variable domain, filled in from reference TRBV7-9 and TRBJ2-2, reads DTGVSQNPRHKITKRGQNVTFRCDPISEHNRLYWYRQTLGQGPEFLTYFQNEAQLEKSRLLSDRFSAERPKGSFSTLEIQRTEQGDSAMYLCASSLGQGSTGELFFGEGSRLTVL.

This chain links TRBV24-1 with TRBJ1-2; 11 bases align to TRBD1. The CDR3 has 16 amino acids. Per germline, CDR1 KGHDR and CDR2 SFDVKD. Germline trimming cut 4 bases from V and 8 bases from J; bases unmatched to any gene: 11. CDR3 region: CATSDLGQGASRGYTF. In nucleotides, the CDR3 is TGTGCCACCAGTGACCTAGGACAGGGGGCTTCGCGCGGCTACACCTTC.

This clone was detected once. This chain connects TRBV5-1 to TRBJ2-5, with 13 nucleotides matching TRBD2. Trimming removed 3 bases from V and 0 bases from J; junction bases left unmatched: 5. From germline, CDR1 is SGHRS and CDR2 YFSETQ. This CDR3 comprises 17 residues. CDR3 region: CASSSGTSGNYQETQYF. CDR3 DNA: TGCGCCAGCAGCTCCGGGACTAGCGGGAATTACCAAGAGACCCAGTACTTC.